This T cell receptor (beta chain) was captured by sequencing in a study of T-cell reconstitution after alpha-beta-depleted transplantation in children. A TCRbeta library incorporating unique molecular identifiers was prepared. Each CDR3 protein gets one entry after TCRdb re-called the PCR reads with MiXCR. The data hold approximately 490,000 distinct CDR3 sequences, with 9.5% to 15% observed a single time. The CDR3 spans 13 residues. V was shortened by 2 bases and J by 4 bases, with 8 bases between the two germline ends. Germline CDR1 SGHTA, CDR2 FQGNSA. This chain connects TRBV7-2 to TRBJ2-5; D ambiguous. The sequence was collected from a human donor who donated a stem cell graft to a child with combined immunodeficiency. Material: PBMCs from the stem cell graft donor, obtained from the stem cell graft. CDR3: CASSLWVRETQYF. The CDR3 DNA reads TGTGCCAGCAGCTTATGGGTGCGAGAGACCCAGTACTTC.